The 18 T cell receptor beta chains below were found in one sample sequenced in a study of blood T cells in healthy people across ages (dated by TCRdb to the mid-2010s). The library relied on 5' RACE. Data came from an Illumina HiSeq 2500. A second PCR of roughly 7 to 11 cycles was performed with a sample-barcoded 5' primer and a J-beta primer mix. TCRdb itself trimmed the public reads at Q25 with fastp, ran MiXCR and retained productive beta chains. Each CDR3 protein appears once, grouped with its most common genes and DNA. This sample gives under 800,000 distinct CDR3 sequences in total; around 21% of them show up just once. Roughly 3.9% of the sample is in the top ten clones. The specimen sequenced was blood. These receptors all come from a man between 65 and 85 years old in good health.

J is TRBJ1-5 and V is TRBV10-2; D ambiguous. Trimming pared 4 bases from V and 3 bases from J, leaving 16 bases between. CDR1 and CDR2 from the germline V gene are WSHSY and SAAADI. The CDR3 contains 16 residues. The CDR3 sequence: CASSGVSIQPNQPQHF. CDR3 nucleotides: TGCGCCAGCAGTGGGGTTTCTATACAGCCCAATCAGCCCCAGCATTTT.

This rearrangement joins TRBV5-5 to TRBJ2-1; TRBD2 aligns across 11 bases. This CDR3 is 16 amino acids long. Looked up from germline, CDR1 is SGHKS and CDR2 is YYEKEE (reference sequence). The junction had 5 bases not matched to a gene; V was cut back by 4 bases and J by 2 bases. Here the CDR3 reads CASSAGTSGTYNEQFF. CDR3 in DNA: TGTGCCAGCAGCGCGGGGACTAGCGGAACCTACAATGAGCAGTTCTTC.

CDR3 nucleotide sequence: TGTGCCAGCAGCTTTGGACTAGCTGTAGATACGCAGTATTTT. Translating it yields CASSFGLAVDTQYF. This rearrangement joins TRBV13 to TRBJ2-3; 8 bases match TRBD2. The CDR3 is made up of 14 amino acids. The V gene's germline CDR1 is PRHDT and CDR2 FYEKMQ (reference sequence). Losses at the gene ends were 3 bases for V and 5 bases for J; bases not matched to a gene: 4.

The CDR3 DNA reads TGTGCCAGCAGCTTCGATACAGGTCAAGAGACCCAGTACTTC. Amino acid sequence: CASSFDTGQETQYF. The gene calls are TRBV7-9 and TRBJ2-5; TRBD1 might be the D (5 bases). The CDR3 length is 14 residues. V was pared by 3 bases and J by 2 bases, with 10 bases between. CDR1 is SEHNR and CDR2 is FQNEAQ in the germline V gene (reference sequence).

This clonotype occurred many times. The chain uses TRBV20-1 and TRBJ2-4; possibly TRBD2 for D (5 bases). Germline loops: CDR1 DFQATT, CDR2 SNEGSKA (reference sequence). This CDR3 is 13 amino acids long. The ends were cut back, 3 bases at V and 6 bases at J, with 12 bases in the middle. The CDR3 region has the DNA TGCAGTGCTAGGGACCCTGGAGGAAACATTCAGTACTTC. Protein product: CSARDPGGNIQYF.

This chain connects TRBV3-1 to TRBJ2-5; the D is unclear. Gene TRBJ2-1 matches the end of the DNA better, so the J call may be wrong. The length of the CDR3 is 13 residues. Germline loops: CDR1 LGHDT, CDR2 YNNKEL (reference sequence). The CDR3, as DNA: TGTGCCAGCAGCCAAGGTCCGGGCTATGAGCAGTTCTTC. Translated: CASSQGPGYEQFF.

This clonotype turned up a few times. The rearrangement uses TRBV3-1 and TRBJ2-1; D is undetermined. The CDR3 loop spans 19 amino acids. From germline, CDR1 is LGHDT and CDR2 YNNKEL (reference sequence). Trimming stripped 0 bases from V and 0 bases from J, with 18 bases between. DNA for the CDR3: TGTGCCAGCAGCCAAGATTCTTACGCGACAAGGAGCTCCTACAATGAGCAGTTCTTC. Translating it yields CASSQDSYATRSSYNEQFF.

This clonotype was recorded a few times. The gene calls are TRBV6-6 and TRBJ2-1; TRBD2 aligns across 7 bases. The CDR3 spans 12 residues. Germline V gene data show CDR1 as MNHNY and CDR2 as SVGAGI (reference sequence). J gave up 9 bases and V 6 bases, and 5 bases lay outside the gene matches. The DNA for the CDR3 is TGTGCCAGCAGACCTAGCGGAATTGAGCAGTTCTTC. Encoded protein: CASRPSGIEQFF.

Notes on this clonotype: The junction differs from germline at one of its ends, possibly a read error. V usage is TRBV2 and J usage is TRBJ2-5; 14 nucleotides align to TRBD2. From germline, CDR1 is SNHLY and CDR2 FYNNEI. This CDR3 spans 17 amino acids. This CDR3 is CAGSEGTSGRGVETQYF. Written as DNA, the CDR3 is TGTGCCGGCAGTGAAGGGACTAGCGGGAGAGGCGTAGAGACCCAGTACTTC.

This clonotype was detected a few times. The V call is TRBV12-3 or TRBV12-4, the J call TRBJ1-2, with D unresolved. V was trimmed by 4 bases and J by 9 bases, leaving 9 bases between them. This CDR3 is built from 11 residues. The CDR3 protein is CASSSSVSYTF. CDR3 in DNA: TGTGCCAGCAGTTCCAGTGTGAGCTACACCTTC.

This clonotype turned up a few times. The chain employs TRBV3-1 and TRBJ1-1, with 10 bases that match TRBD1. The J segment lost 6 bases and the V segment lost 2 bases, leaving 3 bases of the junction unmatched. Per germline, CDR1 LGHDT and CDR2 YNNKEL (reference sequence). CDR3 length: 14 residues. The CDR3 spells CASSQPGTGAEAFF. Written as DNA, the CDR3 is TGTGCCAGCAGCCAACCCGGGACAGGGGCTGAAGCTTTCTTT. Drawing the rest from reference TRBV3-1 and TRBJ1-1, the complete variable domain is DTAVSQTPKYLVTQMGNDKSIKCEQNLGHDTMYWYKQDSKKFLKIMFSYNNKELIINETVPNRFSPKSPDKAHLNLHINSLELGDSAVYFCASSQPGTGAEAFFGQGTRLTVV.

The chain has TRBV20-1 and TRBJ1-1, with a possible D match to TRBD1 (6 bases). V lost 8 bases and J lost 5, with 15 bases in between. The CDR3 loop spans 12 amino acids. Germline V gene sequence: CDR1 DFQATT, CDR2 SNEGSKA (reference sequence). The CDR3 bases are TGCAGTACCTTCAGGGGTAAGACTGAAGCTTTCTTT. Its protein is CSTFRGKTEAFF.

This clonotype was seen only a few times. The genes are TRBV6-1 and TRBJ2-2; no definite D call. This CDR3 is built from 14 residues. Trimming cost V 7 bases and J 5 bases, with 14 bases left between them. The germline V gene encodes CDR1 MNHNS and CDR2 SASEGT. The CDR3 here is CASTSRQSTGELFF. In DNA form, the CDR3 reads TGTGCCAGCACCTCCCGGCAGAGTACCGGGGAGCTGTTTTTT.

This clonotype appeared once. This rearrangement joins TRBV20-1 to TRBJ1-4; 8 positions match TRBD1. The CDR3 runs 17 residues. CDR1 DFQATT and CDR2 SNEGSKA come from the germline V gene (reference sequence). With 1 base clipped from V and 8 bases from J, the junction kept 15 bases outside the gene matches. The CDR3 is CSARASFLGQGEEKLFF. Written as DNA, the CDR3 is TGCAGTGCTAGAGCTTCCTTCTTAGGACAGGGTGAGGAAAAACTGTTTTTT.

This chain uses TRBV14 with TRBJ2-1, with D possibly TRBD2 on 6 matching bases. Trimming stripped 3 bases from V and 3 bases from J, with 12 bases between. The CDR3 loop spans 15 amino acids. CDR1 SGHDN and CDR2 FVKESK come from the germline V gene. Here the CDR3 DNA reads TGTGCCAGCAGCCATGGCCTAGCGATCTACAATGAGCAGTTCTTC. It encodes CASSHGLAIYNEQFF.

The gene calls are TRBV2 and TRBJ2-5, with 8 bases lining up with TRBD1. The CDR3 loop spans 14 amino acids. The V gene end was trimmed by 5 bases and the J gene end by 5 bases; junction bases not matched to a gene: 7. CDR1 is SNHLY and CDR2 is FYNNEI in the germline V gene. This CDR3 reads CASSTQGAWETQYF. The DNA of the CDR3 is TGTGCCAGCAGTACTCAGGGGGCTTGGGAGACCCAGTACTTC.

CDR3 sequence reads: CASSFGGVLTDTQYF. The CDR3 DNA sequence: TGTGCCAGCAGTTTTGGGGGAGTTTTAACAGATACGCAGTATTTT. The V call is TRBV12-3 or TRBV12-4, the J call TRBJ2-3; D could derive from TRBD1 or TRBD2 (5 bases each). The V end was cut by 3 bases, the J end by 3 bases, with 13 bases between. This CDR3 has 15 amino acids.

This clonotype has just a few counts. The V call is TRBV20-1, the J call TRBJ2-7; D is undetermined. The CDR3 is 14 amino acids. Germline CDR1 and CDR2: DFQATT and SNEGSKA (reference sequence). V shed 0 bases and J shed 2 bases, with 11 bases lying between them. Here the CDR3 reads CSARDPAAPYEQYF. The CDR3 nucleotides are TGCAGTGCTAGAGATCCAGCAGCGCCCTACGAGCAGTACTTC.